The sequence of this TCR beta chain was determined in a study of T cells in Graves' hyperthyroidism and ophthalmopathy. Amplified regions were TCR beta CDR3 sequences from RNA transcripts. First-round RT-PCR targeting the TCR CDR3 was performed with the HTBI primer set. One entry per CDR3 protein, called by TCRdb with MiXCR from the multiplex PCR reads. The table includes some 370,000 distinct CDR3 sequences, 17% detected once. This clonotype has only a few counts. Its antigen remains unknown. The diagnoses drew upon clinical symptoms, serum thyroxine and TRAb, thyroid ultrasound and orbital computed tomography. Out of approximately 10 ml of fresh peripheral blood came the PBMCs. Study observations and caveats: Expanded thyroid clonotypes (above 0.001) were mostly also found in blood.

This TCR derives from a woman aged 25-40 years with Graves' hyperthyroidism that later progressed to Graves' ophthalmopathy. The sequenced material came from blood.

The CDR3 sequence is CASSLEGSDNQPQHF. The CDR3 DNA sequence: TGTGCCAGCAGCTTGGAGGGGAGCGACAATCAGCCCCAGCATTTT. This chain links TRBV5-5 with TRBJ1-5, with D perhaps matching TRBD1 (5 bases). Per germline, CDR1 SGHKS and CDR2 YYEKEE (reference sequence). CDR3 size: 15 residues. Deletions cut 0 bases from V and 3 bases from J, with 10 bases between.